This TCR beta chain was recorded in a study of monozygotic twins with inflammatory bowel disease. The germline gives CDR1 MDHEN, CDR2 SYDVKM. The CDR3 loop spans 15 amino acids. A total RNA quantity of approximately 3,600 ng went into each TCR library. One entry per CDR3 protein, without DNA, is what TCRdb gives after re-calling the 5' RACE reads. The repertoire table contains under 350,000 distinct CDR3 sequences. The sequencing input was blood. This sequence joins TRBV28 and TRBJ2-6; TCRdb names TRBD1, which stays unverified in the absence of DNA. The source is a human donor with ulcerative colitis or Crohn's disease, or a healthy co-twin of an affected twin (not recorded which). CDR3 amino acids: CASSLGQGGANVLTF.